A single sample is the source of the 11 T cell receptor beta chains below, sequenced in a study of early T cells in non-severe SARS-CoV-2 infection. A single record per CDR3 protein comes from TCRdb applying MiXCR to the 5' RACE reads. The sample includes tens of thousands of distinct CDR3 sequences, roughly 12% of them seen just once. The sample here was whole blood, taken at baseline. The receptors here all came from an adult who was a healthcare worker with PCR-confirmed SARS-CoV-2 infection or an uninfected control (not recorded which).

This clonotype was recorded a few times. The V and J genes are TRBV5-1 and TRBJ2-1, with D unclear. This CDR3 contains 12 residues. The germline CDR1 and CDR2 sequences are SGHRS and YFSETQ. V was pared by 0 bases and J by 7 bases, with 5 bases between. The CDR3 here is CASSLVLNEQFF. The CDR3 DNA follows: TGCGCCAGCAGCTTGGTCTTGAATGAGCAGTTCTTC.

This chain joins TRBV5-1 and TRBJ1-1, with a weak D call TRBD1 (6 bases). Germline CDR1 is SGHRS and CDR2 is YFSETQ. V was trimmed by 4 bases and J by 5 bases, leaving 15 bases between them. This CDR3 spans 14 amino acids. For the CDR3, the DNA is TGCGCCAGCAGCCTCCGGGGGCAGTCGACTGAAGCTTTCTTT. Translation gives CASSLRGQSTEAFF.

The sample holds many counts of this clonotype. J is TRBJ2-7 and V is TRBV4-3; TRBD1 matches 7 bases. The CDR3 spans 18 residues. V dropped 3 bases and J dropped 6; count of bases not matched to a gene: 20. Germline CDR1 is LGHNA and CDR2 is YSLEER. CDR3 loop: CASSQFEGTAGFSGEQYF. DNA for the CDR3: TGCGCCAGCAGCCAGTTTGAAGGGACAGCAGGTTTCTCGGGCGAGCAGTACTTC.

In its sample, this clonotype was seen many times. The CDR3 spells CASSQDDSDHQPQHF. In DNA, the CDR3 is TGCGCCAGCAGCCAAGACGACAGCGACCATCAGCCCCAGCATTTT. V and J are TRBV4-3 and TRBJ1-5; possible D gene TRBD1, 5 bases. Per germline, CDR1 LGHNA and CDR2 YSLEER. CDR3 length: 15 amino acids. V was pared by 0 bases and J by 5 bases, with 11 bases between.

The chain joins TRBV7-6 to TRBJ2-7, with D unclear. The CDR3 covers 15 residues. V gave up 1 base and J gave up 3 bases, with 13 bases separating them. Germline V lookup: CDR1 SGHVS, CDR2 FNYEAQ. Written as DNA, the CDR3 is TGTGCCAGCAGCTTAGGTCACAGCCCCAGCTACGAGCAGTACTTC. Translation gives CASSLGHSPSYEQYF.

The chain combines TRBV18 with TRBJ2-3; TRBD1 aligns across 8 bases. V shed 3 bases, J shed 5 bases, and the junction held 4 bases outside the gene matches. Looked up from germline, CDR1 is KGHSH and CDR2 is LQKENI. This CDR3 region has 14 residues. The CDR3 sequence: CASSPQGARDTQYF. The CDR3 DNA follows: TGTGCCAGCTCACCCCAGGGGGCTAGAGATACGCAGTATTTT.

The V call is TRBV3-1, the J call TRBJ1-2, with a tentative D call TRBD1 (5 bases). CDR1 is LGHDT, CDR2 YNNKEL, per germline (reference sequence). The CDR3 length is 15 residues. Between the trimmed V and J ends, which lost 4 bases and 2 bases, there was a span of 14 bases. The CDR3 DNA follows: TGTGCCAGCAGCCTGGGACGACGAGCGAACTATGGCTACACCTTC. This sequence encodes CASSLGRRANYGYTF.

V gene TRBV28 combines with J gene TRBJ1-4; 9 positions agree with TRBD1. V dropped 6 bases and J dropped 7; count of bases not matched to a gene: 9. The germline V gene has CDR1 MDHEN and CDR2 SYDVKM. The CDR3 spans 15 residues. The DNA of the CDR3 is TGTGCCAGCAGCCGTACAGGGGGCCTGAGTGAAAAACTGTTTTTT. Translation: CASSRTGGLSEKLFF.

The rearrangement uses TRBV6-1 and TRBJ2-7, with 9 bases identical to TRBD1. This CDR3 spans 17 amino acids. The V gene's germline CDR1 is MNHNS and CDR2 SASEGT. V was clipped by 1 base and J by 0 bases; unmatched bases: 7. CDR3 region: CASSEVRGQGGSYEQYF. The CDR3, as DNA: TGTGCCAGCAGTGAAGTAAGGGGACAGGGTGGCTCCTACGAGCAGTACTTC.

The CDR3 here is CASSELATQYF. DNA for the CDR3: TGTGCCAGCAGTGAGTTAGCTACGCAGTATTTT. The J gene is TRBJ2-3, the V gene TRBV12-3 or TRBV12-4; D is ambiguous. V was trimmed by 5 bases and J by 8 bases, leaving 8 bases between them. The CDR3 covers 11 residues.

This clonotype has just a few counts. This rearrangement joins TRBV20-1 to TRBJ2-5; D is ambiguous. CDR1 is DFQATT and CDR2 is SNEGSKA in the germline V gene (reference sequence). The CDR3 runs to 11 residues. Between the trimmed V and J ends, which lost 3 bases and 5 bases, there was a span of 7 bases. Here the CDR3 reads CSASLSETQYF. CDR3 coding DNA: TGCAGTGCTAGTTTAAGCGAGACCCAGTACTTC.